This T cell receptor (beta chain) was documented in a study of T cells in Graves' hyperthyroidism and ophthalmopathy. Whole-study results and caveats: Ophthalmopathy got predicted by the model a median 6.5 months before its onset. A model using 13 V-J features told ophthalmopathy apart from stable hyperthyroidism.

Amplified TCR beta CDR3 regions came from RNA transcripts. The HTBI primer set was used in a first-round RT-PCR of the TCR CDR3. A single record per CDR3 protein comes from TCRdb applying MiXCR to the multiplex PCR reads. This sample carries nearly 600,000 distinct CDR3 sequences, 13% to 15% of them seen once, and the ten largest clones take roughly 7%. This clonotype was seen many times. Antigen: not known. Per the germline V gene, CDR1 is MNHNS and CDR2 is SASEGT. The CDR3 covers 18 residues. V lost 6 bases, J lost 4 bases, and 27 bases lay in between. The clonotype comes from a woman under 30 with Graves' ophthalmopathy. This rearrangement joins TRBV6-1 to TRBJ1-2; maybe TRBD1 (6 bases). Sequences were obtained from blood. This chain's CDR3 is CASRSHTAGASRAYGYTF. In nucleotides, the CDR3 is TGTGCCAGCAGGTCACATACAGCGGGGGCATCCCGAGCCTATGGCTACACCTTC.